The rows below give T cell receptor beta chains drawn from one sample of a study of CD8 T cells in Susac syndrome. TCRdb re-derived calls from the immunoSEQ multiplex PCR reads in MiXCR, one entry per CDR3 protein. The data contain around 130,000 distinct CDR3 sequences, roughly 94% of them singletons. Sample: CD4+ T cells from PBMCs. All receptors derive from a human donor in good health. Each CDR3 is given with its conserved first and last residue. The D gene is left open where the match is weak. Size tells how often a clone was seen (once, few, many) or the class of an expanded clone, and some rows leave it out.

D	V	J	size	DNA	CDR3
.	TRBV7-9	TRBJ2-1	.	TGTGCCAGCAGCTTAGCGGGGGGAACCAATGAGCAGTTCTTC	CASSLAGGTNEQFF
TRBD1	TRBV20-1	TRBJ1-6	.	TGCAGTGCTAGGACAGGGTCATATAATTCACCCCTCCACTTT	CSARTGSYNSPLHF
TRBD2	TRBV3-1	TRBJ2-3	.	TGTGCCAGCAGCCATTTAGCGGGACATACGCAGTATTTT	CASSHLAGHTQYF
.	TRBV4-2	TRBJ1-2	.	TGTGCCAGCAGCCAAAGGAGTGGGGCAGACCTCTATGGCTACACCTTC	CASSQRSGADLYGYTF
.	TRBV6-2/TRBV6-3	TRBJ2-2	.	TGTGCCAGCAGCCCTTGGGCAGTGGGCGGGGAGCTGTTTTTT	CASSPWAVGGELFF
.	TRBV5-1	TRBJ2-5	.	TGCGCCAGCAGCTTACCCGGGGGCCAAGAGACCCAGTACTTC	CASSLPGGQETQYF
.	TRBV4-3	TRBJ2-2	.	TGCGCCAGCAGCCAAGTTCGGGGGACCGGGGAGCTGTTTTTT	CASSQVRGTGELFF
.	TRBV28	TRBJ2-7	.	TGTGCCAGCAGTTCCGGTCCATCCTGGGGCTACGAGCAGTACTTC	CASSSGPSWGYEQYF
.	TRBV30	TRBJ2-1	.	TGTGCCTGGAGTGGGGGAGCGAAGCAGTTCTTC	CAWSGGAKQFF
TRBD2	TRBV10-3	TRBJ2-7	.	TGTGCCATCAGTCTCGGACTAGCGGGGACCTGGGAGCAGTACTTC	CAISLGLAGTWEQYF
TRBD2	TRBV7-8	TRBJ2-3	once	TGTGCCAGCAGCTCGTCACTAGCGGGAGCCGCAGATACGCAGTATTTT	CASSSSLAGAADTQYF
TRBD2	TRBV20-1	TRBJ2-3	.	TGCAGTGCAGAGGGACTAGCGGCAGATACGCAGTATTTT	CSAEGLAADTQYF
.	TRBV3-1	TRBJ2-1	.	TGTGCCAGCAGCCAAAATACTGCCAATGAGCAGTTCTTC	CASSQNTANEQFF
.	TRBV19	TRBJ1-5	.	TGTGCCAGTAGCCCGGGGTCGGGTCAGCCCCAGCATTTT	CASSPGSGQPQHF
.	TRBV18	TRBJ1-4	.	TGTGCCAGCTCACGACCGGGTACTGCAACTAATGAAAAACTGTTTTTT	CASSRPGTATNEKLFF
.	TRBV27	TRBJ2-1	.	TGTGCCAGCAGTTTGGAAAAAGGGGTCGACTACAATGAGCAGTTCTTC	CASSLEKGVDYNEQFF
.	TRBV19	TRBJ1-5	.	TGTGCCAGTAGGAGAGACAATAGCAATCAGCCCCAGCATTTT	CASRRDNSNQPQHF
TRBD1	TRBV5-1	TRBJ2-4	.	TGCGCCAGCAGCTCCAGTACGGGACAGGGCATTCAGTACTTC	CASSSSTGQGIQYF
TRBD1	TRBV29-1	TRBJ2-5	.	TGCAGCGTTGGGGGGACAGGGGAGGCGACCCAGTACTTC	CSVGGTGEATQYF
.	TRBV23-1	TRBJ1-3	.	TGCGCCAGCAGTCAATCAGGGACCGAGGCCGGAAACACCATATATTTT	CASSQSGTEAGNTIYF
.	TRBV3-1	TRBJ2-3	.	TGTGCCAGCAGCCAATACCTCACGGATACGCAGTATTTT	CASSQYLTDTQYF
.	TRBV4-1	TRBJ1-2	.	TGCGCCAGCAGCCAAGATCCCCAGCTACACTATGGCTACACCTTC	CASSQDPQLHYGYTF
.	TRBV25-1	TRBJ2-1	.	TGTGCCAGCAGTGAATACGAGGGGGGCAATGAGCAGTTCTTC	CASSEYEGGNEQFF
TRBD2	TRBV5-6	TRBJ2-7	.	TGTGCCAGCAGTTTCCGGACTAGCGGGAGAAGGGAGTACTTC	CASSFRTSGRREYF
.	TRBV5-1	TRBJ2-7	.	TGCGCCAGCAGCTTGGTCTCCGGGAACTCCTACGAGCAGTACTTC	CASSLVSGNSYEQYF
.	TRBV4-2	TRBJ1-2	.	TGTGCCAGCAGCCAAGAGGTCAGGATAAGAACGAACTATGGCTACACCTTC	CASSQEVRIRTNYGYTF